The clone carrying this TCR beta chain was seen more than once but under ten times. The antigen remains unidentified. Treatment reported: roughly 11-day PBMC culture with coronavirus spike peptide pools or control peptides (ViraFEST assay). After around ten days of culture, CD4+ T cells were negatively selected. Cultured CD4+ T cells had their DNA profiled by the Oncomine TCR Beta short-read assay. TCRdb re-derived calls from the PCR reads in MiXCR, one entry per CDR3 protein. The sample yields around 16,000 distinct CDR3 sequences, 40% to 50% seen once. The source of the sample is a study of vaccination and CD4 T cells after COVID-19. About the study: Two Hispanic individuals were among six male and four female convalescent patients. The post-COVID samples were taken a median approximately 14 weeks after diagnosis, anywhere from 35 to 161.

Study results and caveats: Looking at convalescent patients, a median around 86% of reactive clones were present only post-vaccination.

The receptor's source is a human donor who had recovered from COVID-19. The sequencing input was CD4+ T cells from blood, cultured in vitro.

CDR3 sequence (DNA): TGTGCCAGTACCCAACAGGGGGAACAGCCCCAGCATTTT. Protein sequence: CASTQQGEQPQHF. V and J are TRBV19 and TRBJ1-5; 8 bases map to TRBD1. The V gene end was trimmed by 7 bases and the J gene end by 7 bases; junction bases not matched to a gene: 6. Germline-derived CDR1 and CDR2 are LNHDA and SQIVND (reference sequence). The CDR3 is made up of 13 amino acids. Together with reference TRBV19 and TRBJ1-5, the CDR3 gives the full variable domain: DGGITQSPKYLFRKEGQNVTLSCEQNLNHDAMYWYRQDPGQGLRLIYYSQIVNDFQKGDIAEGYSVSREKKESFPLTVTSAQKNPTAFYLCASTQQGEQPQHFGDGTRLSIL.